The clone carrying this T cell receptor beta chain was seen ten or more times. The target antigen is unknown. This sample is drawn from a study of molecular identifiers for immune sequencing clone quantification. Notes on the study in general: In naive cells, clones above 20 RNA copies held under 1% of molecules, whereas in effector cells they held over 98%. The sizes of highly expanded clones could be underestimated when identical TCR molecules share a barcode.

Sorting selected naive CD8 T cells with a CD8+CD4-CCR7+CD45RA+ phenotype. The germline gives CDR1 LNHDA, CDR2 SQIVND (reference sequence). V was cut by 6 bases and J by 6 bases, with 11 bases left in between. The length of the CDR3 is 12 residues. Preparation methods for the bulk TCR libraries were those previously described, with listed TCR primers. TCRdb re-analysed the PCR reads in MiXCR, keeping a single row per CDR3 protein. The data show 60,000 to 65,000 distinct CDR3 sequences, over 15% seen once. This sequence joins TRBV19 and TRBJ1-1; D is uncertain. Sequencing was carried out using naive CD8+ T cells from blood, with Jurkat cell RNA spiked in. The sample's subset: FACS-sorted CD8+CD4-CCR7+CD45RA+ naive T cells. The clonotype originates from a human donor in good health. Some libraries in this study had Jurkat cell RNA spiked in. This chain's CDR3 is CASSPAGSEAFF. DNA of the CDR3: TGTGCCAGTAGCCCAGCGGGGTCTGAAGCTTTCTTT.